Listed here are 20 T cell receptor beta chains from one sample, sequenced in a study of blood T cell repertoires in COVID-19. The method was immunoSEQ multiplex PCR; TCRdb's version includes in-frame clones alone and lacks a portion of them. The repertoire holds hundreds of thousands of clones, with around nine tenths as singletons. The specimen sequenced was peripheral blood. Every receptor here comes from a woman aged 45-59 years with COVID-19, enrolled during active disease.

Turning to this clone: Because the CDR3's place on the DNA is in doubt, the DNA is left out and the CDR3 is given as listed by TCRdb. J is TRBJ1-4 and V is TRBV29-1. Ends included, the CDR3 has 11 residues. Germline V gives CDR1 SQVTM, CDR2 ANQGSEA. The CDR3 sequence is CSVGDGSSLSF.

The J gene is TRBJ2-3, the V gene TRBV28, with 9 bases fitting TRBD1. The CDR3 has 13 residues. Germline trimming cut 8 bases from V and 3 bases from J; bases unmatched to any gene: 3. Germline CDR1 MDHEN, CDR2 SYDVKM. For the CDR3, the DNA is TGTGCCAGCCGGGACAGGGCGACAGATACGCAGTATTTT. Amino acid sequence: CASRDRATDTQYF.

CDR3 DNA sequence: TGTGCCAGCATGGCAGGGAACACTGAAGCTTTCTTT. Its protein product is CASMAGNTEAFF. The rearrangement joins TRBV6-6 to TRBJ1-1; no clear D. Looked up from germline, CDR1 is MNHNY and CDR2 is SVGAGI (reference sequence). Deletions cut 7 bases from V and 1 base from J, with 7 bases between. The CDR3 totals 12 residues.

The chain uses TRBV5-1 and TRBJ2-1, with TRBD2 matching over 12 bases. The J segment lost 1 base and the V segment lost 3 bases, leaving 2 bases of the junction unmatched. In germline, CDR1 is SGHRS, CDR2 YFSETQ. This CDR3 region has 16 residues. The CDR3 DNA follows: TGCGCCAGCAGCTCGCTAGCGGGGGGGTCCTACAATGAGCAGTTCTTC. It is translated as CASSSLAGGSYNEQFF.

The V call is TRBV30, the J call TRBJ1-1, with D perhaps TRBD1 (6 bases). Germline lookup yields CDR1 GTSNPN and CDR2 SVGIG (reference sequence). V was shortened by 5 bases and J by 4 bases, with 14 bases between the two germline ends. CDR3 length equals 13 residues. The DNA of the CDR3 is TGTGCCTGGGGGGGCTATCGAGCCACTGAAGCTTTCTTT. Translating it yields CAWGGYRATEAFF.

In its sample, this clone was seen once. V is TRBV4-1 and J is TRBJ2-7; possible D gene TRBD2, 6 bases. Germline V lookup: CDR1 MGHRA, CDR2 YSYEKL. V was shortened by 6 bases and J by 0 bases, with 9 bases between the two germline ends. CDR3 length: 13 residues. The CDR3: CASSRLVSYEQYF. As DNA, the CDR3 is TGCGCCAGCAGTCGACTAGTCTCCTACGAGCAGTACTTC.

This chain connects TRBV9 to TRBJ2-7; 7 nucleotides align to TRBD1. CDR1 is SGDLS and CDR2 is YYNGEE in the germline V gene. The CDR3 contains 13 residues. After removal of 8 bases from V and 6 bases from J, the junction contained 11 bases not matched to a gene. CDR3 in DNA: TGTGCCAGTGGCGAGGGGGCCCTAGTCGAGCAGTACTTC. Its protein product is CASGEGALVEQYF.

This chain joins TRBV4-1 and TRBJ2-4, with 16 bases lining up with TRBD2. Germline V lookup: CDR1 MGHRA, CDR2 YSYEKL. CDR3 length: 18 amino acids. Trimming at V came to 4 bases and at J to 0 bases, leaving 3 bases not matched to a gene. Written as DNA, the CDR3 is TGCGCCAGCAGCCCGGGACTAGCGGGGGGGCGAGCCAAAAACATTCAGTACTTC. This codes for CASSPGLAGGRAKNIQYF.

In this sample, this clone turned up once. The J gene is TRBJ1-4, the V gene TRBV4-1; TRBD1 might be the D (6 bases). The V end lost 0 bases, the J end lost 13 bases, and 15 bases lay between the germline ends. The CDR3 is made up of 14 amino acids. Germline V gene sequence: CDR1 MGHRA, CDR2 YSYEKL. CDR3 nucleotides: TGCGCCAGCAGCCAAGAAGGCCGAGGGGGTCGACTGTTTTTT. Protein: CASSQEGRGGRLFF.

The CDR3 DNA is TGTGCCAGCAGTTTAGCACTCAACTATGGCTACACCTTC. Translating it yields CASSLALNYGYTF. This rearrangement joins TRBV12-3 or TRBV12-4 to TRBJ1-2; D is unresolved. The CDR3 covers 13 residues. The V end was cut by 0 bases, the J end by 2 bases, with 4 bases between.

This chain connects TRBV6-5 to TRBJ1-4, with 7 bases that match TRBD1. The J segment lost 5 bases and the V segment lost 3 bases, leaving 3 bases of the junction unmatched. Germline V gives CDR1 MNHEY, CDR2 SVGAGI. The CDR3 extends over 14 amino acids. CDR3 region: CASSYGQANEKLFF. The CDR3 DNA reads TGTGCCAGCAGTTATGGACAGGCAAATGAAAAACTGTTTTTT.

CDR3 in amino acids: CASSGSNTGELFF. The CDR3 DNA is TGTGCCAGCAGCGGGTCGAACACCGGGGAGCTGTTTTTT. This chain links TRBV6-5 with TRBJ2-2; D unresolved. Between the trimmed V and J ends, which lost 6 bases and 0 bases, there was a span of 5 bases. The CDR3 loop spans 13 amino acids. CDR1 and CDR2 (germline): MNHEY, SVGAGI.

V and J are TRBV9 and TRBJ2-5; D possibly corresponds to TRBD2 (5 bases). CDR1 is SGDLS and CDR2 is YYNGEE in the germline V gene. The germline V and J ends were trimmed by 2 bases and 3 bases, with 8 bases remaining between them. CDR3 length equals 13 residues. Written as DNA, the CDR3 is TGTGCCAGCAGCGTGGACTCAAAAGAGACCCAGTACTTC. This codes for CASSVDSKETQYF.

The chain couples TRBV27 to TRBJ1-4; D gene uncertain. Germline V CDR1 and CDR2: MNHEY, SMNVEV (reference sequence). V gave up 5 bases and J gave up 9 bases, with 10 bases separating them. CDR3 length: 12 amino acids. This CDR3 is CASSPGNQKLFF. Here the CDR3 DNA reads TGTGCCAGCAGTCCCGGGAATCAAAAACTGTTTTTT.

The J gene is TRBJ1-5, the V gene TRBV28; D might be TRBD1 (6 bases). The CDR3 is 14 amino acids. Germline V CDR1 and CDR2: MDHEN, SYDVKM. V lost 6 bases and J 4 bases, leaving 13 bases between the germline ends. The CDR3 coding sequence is TGTGCCAGCAGGGTTGACAGGAAAAATCAGCCCCAGCATTTT. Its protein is CASRVDRKNQPQHF.

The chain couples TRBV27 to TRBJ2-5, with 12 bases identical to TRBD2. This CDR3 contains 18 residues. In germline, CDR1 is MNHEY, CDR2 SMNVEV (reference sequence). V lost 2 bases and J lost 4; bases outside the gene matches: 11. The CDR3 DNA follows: TGTGCCAGCAGTTTAAGGGCCCCTAGCGGGGGGGCCGTAGAGACCCAGTACTTC. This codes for CASSLRAPSGGAVETQYF.

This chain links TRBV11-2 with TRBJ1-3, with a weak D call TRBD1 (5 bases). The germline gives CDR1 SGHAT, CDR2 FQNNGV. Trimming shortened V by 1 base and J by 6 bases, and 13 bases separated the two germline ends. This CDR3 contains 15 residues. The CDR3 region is CASSLVTATANTIYF. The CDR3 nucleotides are TGTGCCAGCAGCTTAGTGACAGCTACTGCAAACACCATATATTTT.

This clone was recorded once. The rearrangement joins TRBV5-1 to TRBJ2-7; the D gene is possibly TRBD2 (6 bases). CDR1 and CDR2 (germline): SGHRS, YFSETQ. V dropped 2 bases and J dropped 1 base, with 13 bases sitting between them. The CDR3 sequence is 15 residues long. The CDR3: CASSLGGALSYEQYF. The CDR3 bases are TGCGCCAGCAGCTTAGGCGGGGCTTTATCCTACGAGCAGTACTTC.

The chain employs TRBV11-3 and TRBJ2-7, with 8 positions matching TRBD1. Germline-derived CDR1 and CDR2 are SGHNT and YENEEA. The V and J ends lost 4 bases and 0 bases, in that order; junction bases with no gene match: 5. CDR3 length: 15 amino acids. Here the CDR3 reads CASSYGQGSSYEQYF. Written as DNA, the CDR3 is TGTGCCAGCAGCTACGGACAGGGTAGCTCCTACGAGCAGTACTTC.

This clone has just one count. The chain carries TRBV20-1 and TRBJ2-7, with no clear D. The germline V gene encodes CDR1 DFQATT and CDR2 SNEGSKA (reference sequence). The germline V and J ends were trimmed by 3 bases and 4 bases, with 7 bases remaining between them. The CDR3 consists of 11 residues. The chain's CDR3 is CSASNGYEQYF. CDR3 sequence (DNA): TGCAGTGCTAGTAACGGTTACGAGCAGTACTTC.